Sequencing of this T cell receptor (beta chain) was carried out in a study of blood T cell repertoires in COVID-19. Study-level information: The study drew acute and convalescent COVID-19 samples from the United States, Italy and Spain. The cDNA or gDNA used as material had been derived from T cells, B-cell-depleted T cells, or PBMCs.

Authors' data handling: Estimation of nucleated cell counts was performed using reference gene primer amplification. Here immunoSEQ multiplex PCR was the method, and the copy in TCRdb shows in-frame clones only, minus some. That table furnishes V, J and clone size, whereas the DNA furnished D and trimming. In the table there are roughly 56,000 clones, approximately 83% of which are singletons. V was shortened by 3 bases and J by 5 bases, with 14 bases between the two germline ends. The CDR3 runs to 15 residues. Germline CDR1 and CDR2: KGHSH and LQKENI. This TCR came from a human donor in a cohort sampled during active COVID-19. Specimen: peripheral blood. V usage is TRBV18 and J usage is TRBJ1-5, with D perhaps matching TRBD1 (5 bases). This CDR3 reads CASSPGTRTYQPQHF. The CDR3 region has the DNA TGTGCCAGCTCACCCGGGACTAGGACATATCAGCCCCAGCATTTT.